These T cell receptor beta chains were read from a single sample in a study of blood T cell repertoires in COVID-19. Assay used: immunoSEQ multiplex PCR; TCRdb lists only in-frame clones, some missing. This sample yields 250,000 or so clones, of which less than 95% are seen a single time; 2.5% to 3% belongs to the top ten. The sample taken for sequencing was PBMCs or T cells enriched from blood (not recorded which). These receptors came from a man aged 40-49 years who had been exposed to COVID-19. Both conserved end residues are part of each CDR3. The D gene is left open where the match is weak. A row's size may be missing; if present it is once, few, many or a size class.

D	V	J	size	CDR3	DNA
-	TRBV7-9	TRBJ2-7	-	CASSLVAGAPTYEQYF	TGTGCCAGCAGCTTAGTGGCGGGGGCACCAACCTACGAGCAGTACTTC
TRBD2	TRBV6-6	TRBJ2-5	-	CASSYSSGGHQETQYF	TGTGCCAGCAGTTACTCGAGCGGGGGGCATCAAGAGACCCAGTACTTC
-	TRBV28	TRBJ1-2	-	CASEAGQARRSYTF	TGTGCCAGCGAAGCGGGGCAGGCTCGAAGGAGCTACACCTTC
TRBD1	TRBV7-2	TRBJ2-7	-	CASSRDRGAYEQYF	TGTGCCAGCAGTCGCGACAGGGGAGCCTACGAGCAGTACTTC
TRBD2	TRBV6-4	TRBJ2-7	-	CASSSEGGPYEQYF	TGTGCCAGCAGTAGTGAGGGAGGGCCCTACGAGCAGTACTTC
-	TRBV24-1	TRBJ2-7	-	CATSESDRFSYEQYF	TGTGCCACCAGTGAATCCGACAGGTTCTCCTACGAGCAGTACTTC
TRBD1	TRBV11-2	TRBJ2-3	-	CASSLTGADTQYF	TGTGCCAGCAGCTTAACAGGGGCAGATACGCAGTATTTT
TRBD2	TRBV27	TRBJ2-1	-	CASSSNRDYDIYNEQFF	TGTGCCAGCAGTTCAAACCGGGACTACGATATCTACAATGAGCAGTTCTTC
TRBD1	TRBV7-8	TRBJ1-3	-	CASSLTGTASGNTIYF	TGTGCCAGCAGCTTAACAGGGACAGCCTCTGGAAACACCATATATTTT
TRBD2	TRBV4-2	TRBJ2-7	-	CASSQDASGSYEQYF	TGTGCCAGCAGCCAAGATGCTAGCGGTTCTTACGAGCAGTACTTC
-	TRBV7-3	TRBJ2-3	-	CASSLRARGHDRTDTQYF	TGTGCCAGCAGCTTAAGAGCCAGGGGCCACGACAGGACAGATACGCAGTATTTT
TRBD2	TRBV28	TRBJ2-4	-	CASSGLLAGGPGSKNIQYF	TGTGCCAGCAGTGGCCTACTAGCGGGAGGGCCGGGATCCAAAAACATTCAGTACTTC
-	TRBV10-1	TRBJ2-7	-	CASSALRGYEQYF	TGCGCCAGCAGTGCTCTTCGGGGCTACGAGCAGTACTTC
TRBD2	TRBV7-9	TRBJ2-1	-	CASRSGGLADNEQFF	TGTGCCAGCAGGTCCGGAGGACTAGCGGACAATGAGCAGTTCTTC
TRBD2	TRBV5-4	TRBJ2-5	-	CASSPGLVVQETQYF	TGTGCCAGCAGCCCGGGACTAGTAGTACAAGAGACCCAGTACTTC
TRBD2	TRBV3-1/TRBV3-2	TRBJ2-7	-	CASSHGLAGGSYEQYF	TGTGCCAGCAGCCATGGTCTAGCGGGAGGGAGCTACGAGCAGTACTTC
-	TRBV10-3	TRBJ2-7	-	CAISESAVYEQYF	TGTGCCATCAGTGAGTCGGCGGTTTACGAGCAGTACTTC
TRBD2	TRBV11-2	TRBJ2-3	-	CASSLGSGRGPYSTDTQYF	TGTGCCAGCAGCTTAGGCAGCGGGAGAGGCCCCTATAGCACAGATACGCAGTATTTT
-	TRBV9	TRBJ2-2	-	CASSSYRGGSVAGELFF	TGTGCCAGCAGCTCCTACAGGGGAGGATCAGTTGCCGGGGAGCTGTTTTTT
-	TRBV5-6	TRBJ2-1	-	CASSSYNEQFF	TGTGCCAGCAGTAGTTACAATGAGCAGTTCTTC
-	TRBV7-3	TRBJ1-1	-	CASSLTTGNTEAFF	TGTGCCAGCAGCCTGACGACAGGGAACACTGAAGCTTTCTTT
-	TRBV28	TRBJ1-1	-	CASSLLRTEAFF	TGTGCCAGCAGTTTGCTCCGGACTGAAGCTTTCTTT
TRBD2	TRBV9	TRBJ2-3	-	CASSTTSGRSFRDTQYF	TGTGCCAGCAGCACAACTAGCGGGAGGAGTTTTCGGGATACGCAGTATTTT
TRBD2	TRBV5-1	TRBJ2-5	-	CASSLGTSQETQYF	TGCGCCAGCAGCTTGGGGACTAGCCAAGAGACCCAGTACTTC
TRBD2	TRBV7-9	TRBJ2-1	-	CASSLTESGSDEQFF	TGTGCCAGCAGCCTAACCGAGAGCGGGAGTGATGAGCAGTTCTTC
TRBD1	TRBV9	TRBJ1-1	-	CASSVVGQGAEAFF	TGTGCCAGCAGCGTAGTGGGACAGGGGGCTGAAGCTTTCTTT
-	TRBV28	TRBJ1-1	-	CASSLGAVTEAFF	TGTGCCAGCAGTTTGGGGGCTGTCACTGAAGCTTTCTTT
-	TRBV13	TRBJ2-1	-	CASSRVGESNEQFF	TGTGCCAGCAGCCGGGTCGGGGAGTCCAATGAGCAGTTCTTC
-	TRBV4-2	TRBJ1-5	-	CASNLVGQPQHF	TGTGCCAGCAACCTTGTCGGTCAGCCCCAGCATTTT
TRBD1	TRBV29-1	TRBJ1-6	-	CSPTQGARDNSPLHF	TGCAGCCCCACGCAGGGGGCGCGCGATAATTCACCCCTCCACTTT
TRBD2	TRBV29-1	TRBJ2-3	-	CSGSGVRSTDTQYF	TGCAGCGGGAGCGGGGTCCGTAGCACAGATACGCAGTATTTT
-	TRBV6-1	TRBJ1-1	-	CASSEGSDTEAFF	TGTGCCAGCAGTGAAGGATCAGATACTGAAGCTTTCTTT
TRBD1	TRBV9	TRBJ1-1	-	CASSGNRGMNTEAFF	TGTGCCAGCAGCGGAAACAGGGGCATGAACACTGAAGCTTTCTTT
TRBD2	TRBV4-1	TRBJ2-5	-	CASRITTSAQETQYF	TGCGCCAGCAGAATTACGACTAGCGCTCAAGAGACCCAGTACTTC
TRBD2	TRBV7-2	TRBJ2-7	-	CASSPALAGVDEQYF	TGTGCCAGCAGCCCGGCTCTAGCGGGAGTGGATGAGCAGTACTTC
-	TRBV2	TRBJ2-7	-	CASSEIEGRNSYEQYF	TGTGCCAGCAGTGAAATTGAGGGCAGAAACTCCTACGAGCAGTACTTC
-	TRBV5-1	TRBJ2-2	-	CASSPQGTNTGELFF	TGCGCCAGCAGCCCCCAGGGGACGAACACCGGGGAGCTGTTTTTT
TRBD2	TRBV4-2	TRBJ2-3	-	CASSQVTSGRTDTQYF	TGTGCCAGCAGCCAAGTAACTAGCGGGAGAACAGATACGCAGTATTTT
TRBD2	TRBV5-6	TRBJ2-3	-	CASSPARLAGDTQYF	TGTGCCAGCAGTCCCGCTCGGCTAGCGGGAGATACGCAGTATTTT
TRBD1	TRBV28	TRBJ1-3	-	CASGGQESSGNTIYF	TGTGCCAGCGGGGGACAGGAGAGCTCTGGAAACACCATATATTTT
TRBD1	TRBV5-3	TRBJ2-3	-	CARRRQGTPTCYQYF	TGTGCCAGAAGGCGACAGGGAACCCCTACTTGCTATCAGTATTTT
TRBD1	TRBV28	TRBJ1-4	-	CASSFRGEEEKLFF	TGTGCCAGCAGTTTCAGGGGGGAGGAGGAAAAACTGTTTTTT
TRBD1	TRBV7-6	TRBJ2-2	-	CASSHRDRGHGELFF	TGTGCCAGCAGCCACCGGGACAGGGGGCACGGGGAGCTGTTTTTT
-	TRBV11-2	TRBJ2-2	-	CASSLDRGTGELFF	TGTGCCAGCAGCTTAGATAGAGGAACCGGGGAGCTGTTTTTT
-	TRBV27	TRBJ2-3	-	CASSLLHSDTSTDTQYF	TGTGCCAGCAGTTTACTGCATAGCGATACTAGCACAGATACGCAGTATTTT
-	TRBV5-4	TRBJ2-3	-	CASSLKAGSTDTQYF	TGTGCCAGCAGCTTGAAGGCGGGGAGCACAGATACGCAGTATTTT
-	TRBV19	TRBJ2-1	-	CASRFGQILFF	TGTGCCAGTAGGTTTGGACAGATTTTGTTCTTC
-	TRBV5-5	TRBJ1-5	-	CASSETGSVQPQHF	TGTGCCAGCAGCGAGACGGGAAGCGTTCAGCCCCAGCATTTT
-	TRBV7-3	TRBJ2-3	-	CASSDLTGDTQYF	TGTGCCAGCAGCGACCTTACGGGAGATACGCAGTATTTT
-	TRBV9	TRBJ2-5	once	CASSKGAVQETQYF	TGTGCCAGCAGCAAAGGGGCGGTCCAAGAGACCCAGTACTTC
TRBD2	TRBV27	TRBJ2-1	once	CASKSGSLYNEQFF	TGTGCCAGCAAAAGCGGGAGCTTATACAATGAGCAGTTCTTC
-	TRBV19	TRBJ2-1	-	CASSLQGPYNEQFF	TGTGCCAGTAGTCTACAGGGCCCCTACAATGAGCAGTTCTTC
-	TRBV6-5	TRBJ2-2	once	CAIRPSGNTGELFF	TGTGCCATCAGACCCAGTGGGAACACCGGGGAGCTGTTTTTT
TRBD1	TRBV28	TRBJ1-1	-	CASSHRDREGTEAFF	TGTGCCAGCAGTCACAGGGACAGGGAAGGAACTGAAGCTTTCTTT
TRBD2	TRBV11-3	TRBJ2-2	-	CASSSFSTSGRAPIAGELFF	TGTGCCAGCAGCTCCTTCTCTACTAGCGGGAGGGCCCCCATCGCCGGGGAGCTGTTTTTT
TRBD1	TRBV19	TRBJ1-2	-	CASTTSDRGHRGGYTF	TGTGCCAGTACCACTAGCGACAGGGGGCATCGAGGTGGCTACACCTTC
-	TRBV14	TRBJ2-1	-	CASSPGLPLTNEQFF	TGTGCCAGCAGCCCCGGACTACCTCTTACCAATGAGCAGTTCTTC
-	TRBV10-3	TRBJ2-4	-	CAISEVFDRRLAKNIQYF	TGTGCCATCAGTGAGGTTTTCGACAGGAGGCTAGCCAAAAACATTCAGTACTTC
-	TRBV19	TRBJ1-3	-	CASNNLRSGNTIYF	TGTGCCAGTAATAATCTGCGGTCGGGAAACACCATATATTTT
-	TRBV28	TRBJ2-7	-	CASSSRTDSSYEQYF	TGTGCCAGCAGTTCCCGGACAGACAGCTCCTACGAGCAGTACTTC